What follows are 21 T cell receptor beta chains derived from one specimen sequenced in a study of cytomegalovirus exposure and HLA in healthy donors. The study ran its PCR with 60 Vbeta and 13 Jbeta primers. Profiled with immunoSEQ multiplex PCR; TCRdb holds only in-frame clones, not every one. The table lists 100,000 to 150,000 clones, around 83% of them singletons. Sequencing was performed on PBMCs. Receptors were obtained from a human donor in good health.

For the CDR3, the DNA is TGTGCCAGCAGCTTGGGTAGAGGCGCAGATACGCAGTATTTT. The encoded protein is CASSLGRGADTQYF. The V and J genes are TRBV5-5 and TRBJ2-3; no firm D call. V lost 0 bases, J lost 4 bases, and 9 bases lay in between. The CDR3 has 14 amino acids. Germline V gene sequence: CDR1 SGHKS, CDR2 YYEKEE (reference sequence).

The rearrangement links TRBV6-5 to TRBJ1-4; D remains ambiguous. The germline V and J ends were trimmed by 6 bases and 5 bases, with 4 bases remaining between them. Germline V CDR1 and CDR2: MNHEY, SVGAGI. The CDR3 is made up of 11 amino acids. The chain's CDR3 is CASSLNEKLFF. The CDR3 coding sequence is TGTGCCAGCAGCTTAAATGAAAAACTGTTTTTT.

This clone was observed a handful of times. V gene TRBV5-4 combines with J gene TRBJ2-7; 7 bases agree with TRBD1. The CDR3 length is 15 residues. Germline CDR1 SGHNT, CDR2 YYREEE (reference sequence). With V trimmed by 4 bases and J by 5 bases, 12 bases remained unmatched. This CDR3 reads CASSSRTGTADEQYF. CDR3 DNA sequence: TGTGCCAGCAGCAGTCGGACCGGGACAGCCGACGAGCAGTACTTC.

This chain joins TRBV4-1 and TRBJ1-1; 8 bases match TRBD1. Germline V CDR1 and CDR2: MGHRA, YSYEKL. V shed 3 bases, J shed 5 bases, and the junction held 20 bases outside the gene matches. The CDR3 loop spans 19 amino acids. CDR3 region: CASSHHPDETGGMGTEAFF. The CDR3 region has the DNA TGCGCCAGCAGCCATCACCCGGACGAAACAGGGGGGATGGGAACTGAAGCTTTCTTT.

The rearrangement joins TRBV14 to TRBJ1-6; no definite D call. The CDR3 is made up of 13 amino acids. CDR1 and CDR2 (germline): SGHDN, FVKESK. The V end lost 1 base, the J end lost 10 bases, and 8 bases lay between the germline ends. CDR3 nucleotide sequence: TGTGCCAGCAGCCAAGTAACGGGGTCACCCCTCCACTTT. It codes for CASSQVTGSPLHF. Supplemented by reference TRBV14 and TRBJ1-6, the full variable domain reads EAGVTQFPSHSVIEKGQTVTLRCDPISGHDNLYWYRRVMGKEIKFLLHFVKESKQDESGMPNNRFLAERTGGTYSTLKVQPAELEDSGVYFCASSQVTGSPLHFGNGTRLTVT.

The chain links TRBV11-2 to TRBJ2-1; D remains ambiguous. Germline V gene sequence: CDR1 SGHAT, CDR2 FQNNGV. V shed 5 bases and J shed 6 bases, with 20 bases lying between them. The CDR3 covers 16 residues. As DNA, the CDR3 is TGTGCCAGCAGCCTCACTGGGTCTAGTCAACGCAATGAGCAGTTCTTC. Its protein is CASSLTGSSQRNEQFF.

The chain carries TRBV15 and TRBJ2-5, with TRBD1 matching over 10 bases. The germline V gene has CDR1 LNHNV and CDR2 YYDKDF (reference sequence). The J segment lost 5 bases and the V segment lost 5 bases, leaving 11 bases of the junction unmatched. This CDR3 has 16 residues. The CDR3 region is CATSGEIRDRGETQYF. CDR3 nucleotides: TGTGCCACCAGCGGGGAGATCCGGGACAGGGGTGAGACCCAGTACTTC.

The V call is TRBV7-3, the J call TRBJ2-1; TRBD2 matches 14 bases. With 5 bases clipped from V and 4 bases from J, the junction kept 7 bases outside the gene matches. CDR3 length: 17 residues. Germline CDR1 is SGHTA and CDR2 is FQGTGA. CDR3 region: CASSPKTSGGDYNEQFF. DNA of the CDR3: TGTGCCAGCAGCCCGAAGACTAGCGGGGGGGATTACAATGAGCAGTTCTTC.

The J gene is TRBJ2-1, the V gene TRBV27; 8 bases are shared with TRBD2. Looked up from germline, CDR1 is MNHEY and CDR2 is SMNVEV (reference sequence). Trimming cost V 3 bases and J 7 bases; bases outside gene matches: 8. This CDR3 comprises 15 residues. The CDR3 sequence is CASSFGGASGNEQFF. As DNA, the CDR3 is TGTGCCAGCAGTTTCGGGGGGGCCTCGGGGAATGAGCAGTTCTTC.

In this sample, this clone turned up once. The chain employs TRBV5-1 and TRBJ2-6; D remains unclear. Germline V lookup: CDR1 SGHRS, CDR2 YFSETQ. The CDR3 sequence is 18 residues long. V lost 0 bases, J lost 3 bases, and 16 bases lay in between. As DNA, the CDR3 is TGCGCCAGCAGCTTGGCCTCCGTTGGCTCAAGTGGGGCCAACGTCCTGACTTTC. Translated, it gives CASSLASVGSSGANVLTF.

J is TRBJ2-2 and V is TRBV7-9; 7 nucleotides agree with TRBD2. Trimming cost V 5 bases and J 4 bases; bases outside gene matches: 10. Germline V gives CDR1 SEHNR, CDR2 FQNEAQ (reference sequence). There are 16 residues in the CDR3. CDR3 in DNA: TGTGCCAGCAGCCCTAGCGGAGGGGCGGGCACCGGGGAGCTGTTTTTT. This codes for CASSPSGGAGTGELFF. The entire variable domain, with the rest obtained from reference TRBV7-9 and TRBJ2-2, is as follows: DTGVSQNPRHKITKRGQNVTFRCDPISEHNRLYWYRQTLGQGPEFLTYFQNEAQLEKSRLLSDRFSAERPKGSFSTLEIQRTEQGDSAMYLCASSPSGGAGTGELFFGEGSRLTVL.

V usage is TRBV12-5 and J usage is TRBJ1-1, with TRBD1 as a possible D gene (5 bases). Germline V gives CDR1 LGHNT, CDR2 FRNRAP. CDR3 size: 16 residues. Trimming took off 0 bases at V and 3 bases at J, with 14 bases between the two ends. CDR3 sequence (DNA): TGTGCTAGTGGTTTGGTGCTAACTGTACAGGACACTGAAGCTTTCTTT. Its translation: CASGLVLTVQDTEAFF. The complete variable domain, with remaining parts taken from reference TRBV12-5 and TRBJ1-1, reads DARVTQTPRHKVTEMGQEVTMRCQPILGHNTVFWYRQTMMQGLELLAYFRNRAPLDDSGMPKDRFSAEMPDATLATLKIQPSEPRDSAVYFCASGLVLTVQDTEAFFGQGTRLTVV.

The chain is built from TRBV5-5 and TRBJ2-7; TRBD1 might be the D (6 bases). The CDR3 covers 14 residues. V lost 4 bases and J 0 bases, leaving 11 bases between the germline ends. The germline V gene encodes CDR1 SGHKS and CDR2 YYEKEE (reference sequence). In nucleotides, the CDR3 is TGTGCCAGCAGCCACAGGACAGCCTCCTACGAGCAGTACTTC. It codes for CASSHRTASYEQYF. Full variable domain (remainder filled in from reference TRBV5-5 and TRBJ2-7): DAGVTQSPTHLIKTRGQQVTLRCSPISGHKSVSWYQQVLGQGPQFIFQYYEKEERGRGNFPDRFSARQFPNYSSELNVNALLLGDSALYLCASSHRTASYEQYFGPGTRLTVT.

Details on this clone: Other DNA sequences in this sample translate to the same CDR3. V is TRBV18 and J is TRBJ1-4, with D possibly being TRBD1 (5 bases). V dropped 3 bases and J dropped 7 bases, with 12 bases sitting between them. The CDR3 length is 14 residues. The germline V gene encodes CDR1 KGHSH and CDR2 LQKENI. This chain's CDR3 is CASSPGQTSEKLFF. For the CDR3, the DNA is TGTGCCAGCTCACCGGGGCAGACTTCTGAAAAACTGTTTTTT.

J is TRBJ1-4 and V is TRBV6-5; TRBD1 might be the D (6 bases). The CDR3 contains 14 residues. Trimming removed 2 bases at V and 8 bases at J, with 12 bases between. Germline CDR1 is MNHEY and CDR2 is SVGAGI. The CDR3 DNA is TGTGCCAGCAGTTACAGGGGCCAGGGGGAAAAACTGTTTTTT. Its translation is CASSYRGQGEKLFF.

The chain joins TRBV10-3 to TRBJ1-1; unclear D gene. Per germline, CDR1 ENHRY and CDR2 SYGVKD. CDR3 length: 14 residues. The ends were cut back, 0 bases at V and 10 bases at J, with 15 bases in the middle. The CDR3 sequence: CAISESWTQEGAFF. For the CDR3, the DNA is TGTGCCATCAGTGAGTCTTGGACGCAGGAGGGAGCTTTCTTT.

This clone appeared once. This chain uses TRBV12-2 with TRBJ2-2; the table's D call of TRBD2 was not tested on the DNA. TRBV12-2 is termed a pseudogene. The length of the CDR3 is 14 residues. The DNA of the CDR3 is TGTGCAAGTCGCTTAACATGGGAACACCGGGGAGCTGTTTTT. Its protein is CASRLTWEHRGAVF.

The gene calls are TRBV18 and TRBJ2-1; D not resolved. The CDR3 is 12 amino acids. Germline V gene data show CDR1 as KGHSH and CDR2 as LQKENI. V lost 6 bases to trimming and J lost 9 bases, with 12 bases between them. This chain's CDR3 is CASSPRVREQFF. CDR3 bases: TGTGCCAGCTCCCCTCGGGTTCGTGAGCAGTTCTTC.

This clone has just a few counts. This chain connects TRBV6-1 to TRBJ1-3; no firm D call. In germline, CDR1 is MNHNS, CDR2 SASEGT. The CDR3 covers 13 residues. V lost 2 bases and J lost 2, with 4 bases in between. CDR3 nucleotides: TGTGCCAGCAGTGAAACTGCTGGAAACACCATATATTTT. Residues: CASSETAGNTIYF.

This sequence joins TRBV28 and TRBJ2-7; no firm D call. The CDR3 spans 13 residues. V shed 2 bases and J shed 0 bases, with 5 bases lying between them. Per the germline V gene, CDR1 is MDHEN and CDR2 is SYDVKM. The CDR3, as DNA: TGTGCCAGCAGTTTACCGGGCTCCTACGAGCAGTACTTC. Translation gives CASSLPGSYEQYF.

The V call is TRBV7-9, the J call TRBJ2-1, with D possibly TRBD2 on 6 matching bases. V was shortened by 2 bases and J by 7 bases, with 12 bases between the two germline ends. Germline V gives CDR1 SEHNR, CDR2 FQNEAQ (reference sequence). The CDR3 has 14 residues. DNA for the CDR3: TGTGCCAGCAGCTTAAGGTTCGGAGGGAATGAGCAGTTCTTC. Translating it yields CASSLRFGGNEQFF. Using reference TRBV7-9 and TRBJ2-1 for the parts outside the CDR3, the full variable domain is DTGVSQNPRHKITKRGQNVTFRCDPISEHNRLYWYRQTLGQGPEFLTYFQNEAQLEKSRLLSDRFSAERPKGSFSTLEIQRTEQGDSAMYLCASSLRFGGNEQFFGPGTRLTVL.